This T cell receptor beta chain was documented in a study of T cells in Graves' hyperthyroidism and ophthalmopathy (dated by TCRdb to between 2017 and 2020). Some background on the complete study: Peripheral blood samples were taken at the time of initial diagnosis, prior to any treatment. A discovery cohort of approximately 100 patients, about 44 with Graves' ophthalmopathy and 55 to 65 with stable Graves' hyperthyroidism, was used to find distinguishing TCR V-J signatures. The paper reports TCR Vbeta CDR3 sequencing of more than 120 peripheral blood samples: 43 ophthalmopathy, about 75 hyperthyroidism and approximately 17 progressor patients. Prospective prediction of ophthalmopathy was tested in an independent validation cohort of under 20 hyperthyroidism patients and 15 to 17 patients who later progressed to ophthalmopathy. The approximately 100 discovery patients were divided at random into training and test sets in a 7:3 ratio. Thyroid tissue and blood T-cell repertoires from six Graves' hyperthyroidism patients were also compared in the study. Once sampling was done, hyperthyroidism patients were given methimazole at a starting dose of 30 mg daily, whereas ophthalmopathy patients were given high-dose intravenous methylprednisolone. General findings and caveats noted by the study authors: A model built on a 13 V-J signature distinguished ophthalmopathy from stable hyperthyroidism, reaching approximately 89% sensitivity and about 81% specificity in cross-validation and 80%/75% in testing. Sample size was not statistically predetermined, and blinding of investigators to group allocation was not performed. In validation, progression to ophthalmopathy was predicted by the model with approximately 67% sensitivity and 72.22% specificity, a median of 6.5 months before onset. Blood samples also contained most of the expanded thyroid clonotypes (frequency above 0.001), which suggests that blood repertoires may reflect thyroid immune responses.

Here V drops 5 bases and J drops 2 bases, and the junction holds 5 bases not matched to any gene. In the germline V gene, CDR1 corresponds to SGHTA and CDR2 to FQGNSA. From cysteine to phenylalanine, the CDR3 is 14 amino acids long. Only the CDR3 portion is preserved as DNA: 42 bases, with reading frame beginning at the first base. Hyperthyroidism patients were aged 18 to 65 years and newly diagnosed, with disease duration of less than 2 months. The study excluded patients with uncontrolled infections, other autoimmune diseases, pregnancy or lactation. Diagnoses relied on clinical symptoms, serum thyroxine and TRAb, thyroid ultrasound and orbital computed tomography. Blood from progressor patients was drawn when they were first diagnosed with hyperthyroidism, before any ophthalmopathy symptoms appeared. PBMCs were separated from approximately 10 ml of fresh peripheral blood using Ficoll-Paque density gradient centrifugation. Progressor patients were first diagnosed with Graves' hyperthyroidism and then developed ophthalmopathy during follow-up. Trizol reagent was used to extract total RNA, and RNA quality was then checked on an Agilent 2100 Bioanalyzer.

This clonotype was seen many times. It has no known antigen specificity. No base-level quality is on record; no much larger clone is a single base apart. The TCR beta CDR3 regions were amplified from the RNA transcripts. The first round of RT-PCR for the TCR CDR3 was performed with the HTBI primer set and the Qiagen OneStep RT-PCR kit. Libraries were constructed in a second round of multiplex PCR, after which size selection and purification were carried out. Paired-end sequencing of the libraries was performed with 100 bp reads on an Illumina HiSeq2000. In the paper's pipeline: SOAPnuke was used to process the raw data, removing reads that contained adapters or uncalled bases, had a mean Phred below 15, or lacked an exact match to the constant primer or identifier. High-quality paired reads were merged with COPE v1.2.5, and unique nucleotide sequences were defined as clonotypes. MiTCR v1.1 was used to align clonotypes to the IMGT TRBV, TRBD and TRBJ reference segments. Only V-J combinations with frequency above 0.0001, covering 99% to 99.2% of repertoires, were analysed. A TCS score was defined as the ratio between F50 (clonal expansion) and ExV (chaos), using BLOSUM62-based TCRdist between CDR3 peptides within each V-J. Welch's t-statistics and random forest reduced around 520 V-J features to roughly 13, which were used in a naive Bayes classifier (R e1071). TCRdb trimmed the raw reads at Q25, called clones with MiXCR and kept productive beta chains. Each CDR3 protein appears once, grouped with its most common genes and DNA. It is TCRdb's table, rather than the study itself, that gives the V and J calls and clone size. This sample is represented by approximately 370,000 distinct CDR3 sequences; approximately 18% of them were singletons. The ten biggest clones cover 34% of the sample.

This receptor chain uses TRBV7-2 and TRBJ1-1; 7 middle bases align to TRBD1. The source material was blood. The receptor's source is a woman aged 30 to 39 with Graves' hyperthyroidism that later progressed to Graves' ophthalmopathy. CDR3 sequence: CASSPGTANTEAFF. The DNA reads TGTGCCAGCAGCCCCGGGACAGCTAACACTGAAGCTTTCTTT.